The clone carrying this T cell receptor beta chain was recorded many times. The antigen remains undetermined. The data stem from a study of neurological immune-mediated disorders. General observations from the study: Multiple sclerosis, the disease with the least TCR clonal expansion, fell below healthy controls, whereas HTLV-1-associated myelopathy showed the most. None of the CDR3 amino acid sequences of expanded clones were shared across subjects, and this suggested private repertoires in all groups.

Template-switch 5'RACE cDNA synthesis added a 10-nucleotide unique molecular identifier. TCRdb used MiXCR to reprocess the 5' RACE reads, holding one entry per CDR3 protein. The sample yields about 62,000 distinct CDR3 sequences, approximately 3.7% seen once. The unsorted libraries originated from 2 million PBMCs kept at -80 C. This CDR3 is 15 amino acids long. From germline, CDR1 is MNHEY and CDR2 SVGAGI. Deletions cut 2 bases from V and 0 bases from J, with 9 bases between. The origin of this receptor is a woman aged 50 to 65 with multiple sclerosis. The chain carries TRBV6-5 and TRBJ2-3; TRBD1 might be the D (6 bases). Sequences were obtained from PBMCs. The CDR3 DNA reads TGTGCCAGCAGTTACGTGGGGGCTAGCACAGATACGCAGTATTTT. This codes for CASSYVGASTDTQYF.